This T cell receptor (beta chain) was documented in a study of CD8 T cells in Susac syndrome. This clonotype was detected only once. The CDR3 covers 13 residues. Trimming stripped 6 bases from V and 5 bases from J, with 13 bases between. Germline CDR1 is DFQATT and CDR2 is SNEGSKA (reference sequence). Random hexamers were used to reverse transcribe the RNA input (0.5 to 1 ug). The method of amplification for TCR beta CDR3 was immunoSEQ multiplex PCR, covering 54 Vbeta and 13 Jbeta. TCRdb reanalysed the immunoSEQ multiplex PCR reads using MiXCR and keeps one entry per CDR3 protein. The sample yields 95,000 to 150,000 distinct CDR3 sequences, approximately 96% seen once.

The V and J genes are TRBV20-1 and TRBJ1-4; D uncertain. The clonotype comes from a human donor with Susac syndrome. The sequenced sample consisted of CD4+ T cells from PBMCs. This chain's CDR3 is CSASPPENEKLFF. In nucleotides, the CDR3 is TGCAGTGCCTCTCCGCCTGAGAATGAAAAACTGTTTTTT.